This TCR beta chain was documented in a study of T-cell reconstitution after alpha-beta-depleted transplantation in children. The CDR3 spans 15 residues. Germline assignment: CDR1 SGHRS and CDR2 YFSETQ. The V end lost 0 bases, the J end lost 3 bases, and 7 bases lay between the germline ends. The TCRbeta library incorporated unique molecular identifiers. TCRdb reprocessed the PCR reads with MiXCR, giving one entry per CDR3 protein. Of approximately 420,000 distinct CDR3 sequences detected, about 11% appear once; the ten largest clones hold 5% to 6.5%. V usage is TRBV5-1 and J usage is TRBJ2-6, with D tentatively TRBD1 (5 bases). Sequences were derived from PBMCs from the stem cell graft donor, sampled from the stem cell graft. This receptor was identified in a human donor who donated a stem cell graft to a child with acute myeloid leukemia. In DNA, the CDR3 is TGCGCCAGCAGCTTGGAAGGGGTTGGGGCCAACGTCCTGACTTTC. This encodes CASSLEGVGANVLTF. Complete variable domain (other parts from reference TRBV5-1 and TRBJ2-6): KAGVTQTPRYLIKTRGQQVTLSCSPISGHRSVSWYQQTPGQGLQFLFEYFSETQRNKGNFPGRFSGRQFSNSRSEMNVSTLELGDSALYLCASSLEGVGANVLTFGAGSRLTVL.